A selection of T cell receptor beta chains follows, all from one sample in a study of siplizumab effects on memory and regulatory T cells. Clones were sequenced by immunoSEQ multiplex PCR, and TCRdb holds only the in-frame ones, with some missing. The sample shows tens of thousands of clones, roughly 96% of them seen only once. Sequenced: naive CD8+ T cells sorted from blood. These receptors came from a human donor in good health. The conserved cysteine and the conserved F or W are not part of the CDR3 here.

J gene | V gene | CDR3 protein
TRBJ2-3 | TRBV6-1 | ASSDPPGSTDTQY
TRBJ2-2 | TRBV5-1 | ASSLAMGQTNTGELF
TRBJ2-7 | TRBV4-3 | ASSQEEGHTYEQY
TRBJ2-3 | TRBV4-1 | ASSQSASGGAGTDTQY
TRBJ2-1 | TRBV7-3 | ASSSGGNEQF
TRBJ2-1 | TRBV19 | ASTYGTDNEQF
TRBJ1-2 | TRBV7-3 | ASRPTGGYGYT
TRBJ2-7 | TRBV5-4 | ASSSPYEQY
TRBJ2-1 | TRBV7-6 | ASSLVSYNEQF
TRBJ2-7 | TRBV2 | ASSEARPYEQY
TRBJ2-3 | TRBV6-5 | ASGYGGDYTDTQY
TRBJ1-1 | TRBV7-3 | ASSLTVDDTEAF
TRBJ1-1 | TRBV25-1 | ASSEGMNTEAF
TRBJ1-1 | TRBV7-8 | ASETVGQTNSEAF
TRBJ1-3 | TRBV4-2 | ASSQEQANHSGNTIY
TRBJ1-1 | TRBV18 | ASSPPDRLVNTEAF
TRBJ2-2 | TRBV11-2 | ASSLVAGDTNTGELF
TRBJ1-5 | TRBV5-6 | ASSLAVLTGGLNQPQH
TRBJ2-3 | TRBV5-4 | ASSLGQGPDTQY
TRBJ2-7 | TRBV4-1 | ASSQGISYEQY
TRBJ2-7 | TRBV14 | ASSQSGKRTYEQY
TRBJ1-1 | TRBV10-3 | AISAANTEAF
TRBJ1-1 | TRBV19 | ASKERLSTEAF
TRBJ2-5 | TRBV5-6 | ASSFGGDQETQY
TRBJ2-2 | TRBV7-9 | ASSLAGGNTGELF
TRBJ2-1 | TRBV6-6 | ASSYSLAGGPIEQF
TRBJ2-1 | TRBV27 | ASSLGSPTSGGDNEQF
TRBJ2-3 | TRBV5-1 | ASSLEASGGPSDTQY
TRBJ2-1 | TRBV4-1 | ASSPNTTPNEQF
TRBJ2-7 | TRBV19 | ASSAGQGYAYEQY
TRBJ2-3 | TRBV11-3 | ASSLTSSPDTQY
TRBJ1-1 | TRBV7-6 | ASSLTVDHRARSTEAF